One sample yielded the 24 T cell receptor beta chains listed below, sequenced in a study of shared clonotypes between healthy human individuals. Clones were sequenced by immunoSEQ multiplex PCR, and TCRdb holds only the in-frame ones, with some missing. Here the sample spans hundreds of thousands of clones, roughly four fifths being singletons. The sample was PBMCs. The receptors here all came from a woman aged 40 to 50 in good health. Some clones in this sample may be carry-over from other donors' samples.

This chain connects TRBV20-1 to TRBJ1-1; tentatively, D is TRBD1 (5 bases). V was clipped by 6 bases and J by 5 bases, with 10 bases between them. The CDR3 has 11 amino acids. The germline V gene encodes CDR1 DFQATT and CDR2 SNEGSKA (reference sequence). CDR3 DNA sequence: TGCAGTGCCTCGGGGGAGACTGAAGCTTTCTTT. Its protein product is CSASGETEAFF.

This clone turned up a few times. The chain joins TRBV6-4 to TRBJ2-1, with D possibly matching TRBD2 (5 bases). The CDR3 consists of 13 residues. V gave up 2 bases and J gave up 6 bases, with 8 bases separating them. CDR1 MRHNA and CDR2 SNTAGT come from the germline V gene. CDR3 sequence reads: CASSDRESNEQFF. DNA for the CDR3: TGTGCCAGCAGTGACAGGGAGAGCAATGAGCAGTTCTTC.

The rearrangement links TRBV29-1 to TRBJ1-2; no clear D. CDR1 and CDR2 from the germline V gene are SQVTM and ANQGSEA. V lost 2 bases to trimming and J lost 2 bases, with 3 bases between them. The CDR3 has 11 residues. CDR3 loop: CSVEQNYGYTF. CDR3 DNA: TGCAGCGTTGAACAGAACTATGGCTACACCTTC.

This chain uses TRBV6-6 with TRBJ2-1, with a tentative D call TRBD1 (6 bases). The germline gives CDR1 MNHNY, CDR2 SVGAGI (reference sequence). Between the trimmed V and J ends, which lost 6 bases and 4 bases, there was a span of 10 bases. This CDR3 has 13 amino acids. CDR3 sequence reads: CASSWTEYNEQFF. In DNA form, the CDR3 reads TGTGCCAGCAGCTGGACAGAATACAATGAGCAGTTCTTC.

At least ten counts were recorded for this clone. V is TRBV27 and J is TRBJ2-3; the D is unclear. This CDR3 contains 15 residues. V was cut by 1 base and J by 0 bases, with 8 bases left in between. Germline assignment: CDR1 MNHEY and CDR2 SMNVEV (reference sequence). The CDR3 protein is CASSLWETSTDTQYF. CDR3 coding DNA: TGTGCCAGCAGTTTATGGGAAACTAGCACAGATACGCAGTATTTT.

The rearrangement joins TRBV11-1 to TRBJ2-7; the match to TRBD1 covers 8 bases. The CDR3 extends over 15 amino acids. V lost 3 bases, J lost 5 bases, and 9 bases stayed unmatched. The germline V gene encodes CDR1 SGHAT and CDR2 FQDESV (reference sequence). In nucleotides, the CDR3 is TGTGCCAGCAGCTTCCCGGGACAGGTCCCGAACGAGCAGTACTTC. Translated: CASSFPGQVPNEQYF.

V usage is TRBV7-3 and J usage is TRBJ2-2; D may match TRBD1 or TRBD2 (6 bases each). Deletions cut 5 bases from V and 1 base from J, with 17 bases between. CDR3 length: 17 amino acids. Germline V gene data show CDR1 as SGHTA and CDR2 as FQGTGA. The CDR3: CASSKGGRAQNTGELFF. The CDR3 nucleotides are TGTGCCAGCAGCAAAGGGGGGCGAGCCCAGAACACCGGGGAGCTGTTTTTT.

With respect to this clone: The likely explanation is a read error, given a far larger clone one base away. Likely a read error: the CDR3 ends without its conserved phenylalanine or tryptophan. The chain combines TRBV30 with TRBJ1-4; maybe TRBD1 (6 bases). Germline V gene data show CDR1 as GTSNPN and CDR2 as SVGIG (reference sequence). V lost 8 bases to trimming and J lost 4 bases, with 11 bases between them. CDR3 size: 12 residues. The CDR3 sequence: CARQENNEKLFS. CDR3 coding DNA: TGTGCCCGACAGGAGAATAATGAAAAACTGTTTTCT.

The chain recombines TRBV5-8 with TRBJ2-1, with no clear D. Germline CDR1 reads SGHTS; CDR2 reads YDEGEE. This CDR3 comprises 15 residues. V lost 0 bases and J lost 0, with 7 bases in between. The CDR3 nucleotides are TGTGCCAGCAGCTTGGGGTCCAGCTCCTACAATGAGCAGTTCTTC. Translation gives CASSLGSSSYNEQFF.

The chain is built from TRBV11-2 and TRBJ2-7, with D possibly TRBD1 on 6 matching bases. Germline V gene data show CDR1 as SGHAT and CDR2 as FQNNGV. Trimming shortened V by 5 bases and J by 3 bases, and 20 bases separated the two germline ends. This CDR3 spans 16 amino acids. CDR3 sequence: CASSPLGQQPDYEQYF. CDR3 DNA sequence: TGTGCCAGCAGCCCCCTAGGACAGCAACCAGACTACGAGCAGTACTTC. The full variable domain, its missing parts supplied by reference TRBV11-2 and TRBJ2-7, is EAGVAQSPRYKIIEKRQSVAFWCNPISGHATLYWYQQILGQGPKLLIQFQNNGVVDDSQLPKDRFSAERLKGVDSTLKIQPAKLEDSAVYLCASSPLGQQPDYEQYFGPGTRLTVT.

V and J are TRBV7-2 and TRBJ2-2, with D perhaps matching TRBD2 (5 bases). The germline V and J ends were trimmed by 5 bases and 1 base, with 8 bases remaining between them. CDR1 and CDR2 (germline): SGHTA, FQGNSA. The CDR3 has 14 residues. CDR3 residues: CASSQRKNTGELFF. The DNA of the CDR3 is TGTGCCAGCAGCCAGCGGAAGAACACCGGGGAGCTGTTTTTT.

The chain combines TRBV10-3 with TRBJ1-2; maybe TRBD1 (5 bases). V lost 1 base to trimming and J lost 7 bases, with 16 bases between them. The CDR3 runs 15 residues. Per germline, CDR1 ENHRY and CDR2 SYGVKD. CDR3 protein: CAISEWREGKGGYTF. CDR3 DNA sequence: TGTGCCATCAGTGAGTGGAGGGAGGGGAAAGGTGGCTACACCTTC.

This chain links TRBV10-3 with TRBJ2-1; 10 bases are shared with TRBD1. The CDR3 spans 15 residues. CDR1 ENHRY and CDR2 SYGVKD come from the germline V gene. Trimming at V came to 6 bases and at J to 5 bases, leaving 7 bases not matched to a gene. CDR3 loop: CAISRQGAPDNEQFF. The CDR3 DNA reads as TGTGCCATCAGCAGACAGGGGGCGCCGGACAATGAGCAGTTCTTC.

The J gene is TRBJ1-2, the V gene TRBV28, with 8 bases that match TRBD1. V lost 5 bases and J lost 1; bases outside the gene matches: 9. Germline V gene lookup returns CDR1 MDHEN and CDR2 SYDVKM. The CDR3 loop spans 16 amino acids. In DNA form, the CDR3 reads TGTGCCAGCAGTACGGGACAGGTGCCAATTAACTATGGCTACACCTTC. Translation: CASSTGQVPINYGYTF.

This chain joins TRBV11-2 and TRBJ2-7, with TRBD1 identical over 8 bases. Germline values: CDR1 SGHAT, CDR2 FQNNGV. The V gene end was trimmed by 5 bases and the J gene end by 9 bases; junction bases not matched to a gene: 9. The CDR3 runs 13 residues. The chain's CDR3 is CASSPDRGAGQYF. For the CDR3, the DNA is TGTGCCAGCAGCCCAGACAGGGGCGCCGGGCAGTACTTC.

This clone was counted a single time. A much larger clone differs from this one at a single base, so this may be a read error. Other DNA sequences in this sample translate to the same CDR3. The CDR3 reads CASSLIAGSYEQYF. For the CDR3, the DNA is TGTGCCAGCAGCCTAATAGCAGGGTCCTACGAGCAGTACTTC. The J gene is TRBJ2-7, the V gene TRBV7-9; TRBD1 might be the D (5 bases). Germline lookup yields CDR1 SEHNR and CDR2 FQNEAQ (reference sequence). The V and J ends lost 5 bases and 1 base respectively, with 12 bases between them. The CDR3 covers 14 residues.

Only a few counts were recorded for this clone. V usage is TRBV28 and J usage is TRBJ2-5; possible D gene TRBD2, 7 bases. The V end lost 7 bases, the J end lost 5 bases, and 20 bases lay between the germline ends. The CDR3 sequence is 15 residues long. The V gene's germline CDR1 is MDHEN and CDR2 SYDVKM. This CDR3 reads CASTEGGGEVETQYF. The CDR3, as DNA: TGTGCCAGCACCGAAGGGGGGGGTGAGGTCGAGACCCAGTACTTC.

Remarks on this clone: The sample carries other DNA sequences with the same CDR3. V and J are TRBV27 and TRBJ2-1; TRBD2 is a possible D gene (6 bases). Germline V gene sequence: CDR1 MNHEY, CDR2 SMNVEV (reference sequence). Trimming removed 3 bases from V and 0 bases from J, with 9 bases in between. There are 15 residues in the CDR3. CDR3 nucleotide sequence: TGTGCCAGCAGTTTTAGCGGCCGCTCCTACAATGAGCAGTTCTTC. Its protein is CASSFSGRSYNEQFF.

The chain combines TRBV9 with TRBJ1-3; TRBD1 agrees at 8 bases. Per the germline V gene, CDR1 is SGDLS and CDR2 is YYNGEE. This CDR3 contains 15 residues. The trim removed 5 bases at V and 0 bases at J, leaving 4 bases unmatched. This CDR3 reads CASSGQGGSGNTIYF. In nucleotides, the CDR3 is TGTGCCAGCAGTGGACAGGGAGGCTCTGGAAACACCATATATTTT. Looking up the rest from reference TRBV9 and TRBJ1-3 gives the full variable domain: DSGVTQTPKHLITATGQRVTLRCSPRSGDLSVYWYQQSLDQGLQFLIQYYNGEERAKGNILERFSAQQFPDLHSELNLSSLELGDSALYFCASSGQGGSGNTIYFGEGSWLTVV.

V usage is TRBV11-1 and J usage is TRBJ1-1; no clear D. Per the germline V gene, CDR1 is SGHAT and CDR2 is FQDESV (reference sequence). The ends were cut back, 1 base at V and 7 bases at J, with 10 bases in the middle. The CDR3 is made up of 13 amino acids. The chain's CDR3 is CASSLGERREAFF. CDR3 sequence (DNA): TGTGCCAGCAGCTTAGGGGAGAGGCGTGAAGCTTTCTTT.

CDR3 region: CASSYSSGGNTIYF. In DNA form, the CDR3 reads TGTGCCAGCAGTTACTCTAGCGGCGGAAACACCATATATTTT. V usage is TRBV6-5 and J usage is TRBJ1-3; D remains unclear. Germline values: CDR1 MNHEY, CDR2 SVGAGI. The CDR3 loop spans 14 amino acids. The ends were cut back, 0 bases at V and 4 bases at J, with 7 bases in the middle.

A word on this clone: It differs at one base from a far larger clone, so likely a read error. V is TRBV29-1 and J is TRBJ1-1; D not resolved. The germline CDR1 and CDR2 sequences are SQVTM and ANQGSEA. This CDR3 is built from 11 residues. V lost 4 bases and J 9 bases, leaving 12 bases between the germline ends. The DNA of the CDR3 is TGCAGCGTTGGGAGGATCCCAAAAGCTTTCTTT. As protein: CSVGRIPKAFF.

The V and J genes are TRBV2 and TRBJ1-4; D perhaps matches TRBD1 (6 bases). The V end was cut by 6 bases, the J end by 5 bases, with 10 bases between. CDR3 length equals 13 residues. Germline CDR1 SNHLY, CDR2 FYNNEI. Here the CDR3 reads CASRSGANEKLFF. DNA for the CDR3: TGTGCCAGCAGATCAGGGGCGAATGAAAAACTGTTTTTT. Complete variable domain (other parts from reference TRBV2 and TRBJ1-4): EPEVTQTPSHQVTQMGQEVILRCVPISNHLYFYWYRQILGQKVEFLVSFYNNEISEKSEIFDDQFSVERPDGSNFTLKIRSTKLEDSAMYFCASRSGANEKLFFGSGTQLSVL.

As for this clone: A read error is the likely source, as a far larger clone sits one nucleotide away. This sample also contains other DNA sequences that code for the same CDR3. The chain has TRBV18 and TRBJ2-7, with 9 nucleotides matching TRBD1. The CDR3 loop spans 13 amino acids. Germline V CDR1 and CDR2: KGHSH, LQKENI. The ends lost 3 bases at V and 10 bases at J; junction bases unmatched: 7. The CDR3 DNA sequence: TGTGCCAGCTCACCGGGACAGGGTGCCGAACAGTACTTC. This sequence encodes CASSPGQGAEQYF.